These 8 T cell receptor beta chains were sequenced from one sample in a study of blood T cells in healthy people across ages. Next came a second PCR, run for about 6 to 12 cycles, which used a sample-barcoded 5' primer along with a J-beta primer mix. TCRdb fed the 5' RACE reads into MiXCR, producing one record per CDR3 protein. Altogether about 680,000 distinct CDR3 sequences are present, 45% to 50% being singletons, with the ten largest covering roughly a third. Sample: blood. These receptors came from a woman aged 60 to 75 in good health.

The chain combines TRBV10-3 with TRBJ2-1; 7 bases match TRBD2. Germline CDR1 reads ENHRY; CDR2 reads SYGVKD. V was pared by 10 bases and J by 6 bases, with 18 bases of the junction left unmatched. This CDR3 is 16 amino acids long. The CDR3 protein is CASSLNGLAVSNEQFF. CDR3 nucleotide sequence: TGTGCCAGCAGCTTAAATGGCCTAGCGGTTTCCAATGAGCAGTTCTTC.

V usage is TRBV10-3 and J usage is TRBJ1-2; D possibly corresponds to TRBD1 (6 bases). The CDR3 consists of 15 residues. V was shortened by 3 bases and J by 2 bases, with 13 bases between the two germline ends. CDR1 and CDR2 from the germline V gene are ENHRY and SYGVKD. The CDR3 here is CAISDRRGHNYGYTF. CDR3 in DNA: TGTGCCATCAGTGACCGTCGGGGGCACAACTATGGCTACACCTTC.

The chain uses TRBV24-1 and TRBJ2-1, with TRBD1 matching 8 bases. The CDR3 runs to 13 residues. CDR1 is KGHDR and CDR2 is SFDVKD in the germline V gene. V lost 10 bases, J lost 6 bases, and 7 bases stayed unmatched. The chain's CDR3 is CATKGQGPNEQFF. CDR3 nucleotide sequence: TGTGCCACAAAAGGACAGGGTCCCAATGAGCAGTTCTTC.

This chain uses TRBV4-1 with TRBJ2-1; 14 positions match TRBD2. This CDR3 comprises 18 residues. Unmatched junction bases numbered 10, after V lost 1 base and J lost 8 bases. Germline V CDR1 and CDR2: MGHRA, YSYEKL. CDR3 residues: CASSQGRLTSGRAHEQFF. CDR3 DNA sequence: TGCGCCAGCAGCCAAGGACGTTTGACTAGCGGGAGGGCCCATGAGCAGTTCTTC.

The sample holds many counts of this clonotype. J is TRBJ2-1 and V is TRBV11-1; 9 bases fit TRBD1. CDR1 is SGHAT and CDR2 is FQDESV in the germline V gene (reference sequence). Germline trimming cut 2 bases from V and 4 bases from J; bases unmatched to any gene: 6. The CDR3 is 16 residues long. The CDR3: CASSLKAGQGYNEQFF. The CDR3 DNA follows: TGTGCCAGCAGCTTAAAAGCGGGACAGGGTTACAATGAGCAGTTCTTC.

The chain employs TRBV29-1 and TRBJ2-7, with D perhaps TRBD2 (5 bases). Germline CDR1 and CDR2: SQVTM and ANQGSEA. This CDR3 has 12 amino acids. Trimming shortened V by 3 bases and J by 7 bases, and 13 bases separated the two germline ends. The CDR3 DNA reads TGCAGCGTTGATAATCGAGGGAATGAGCAGTACTTC. Its protein is CSVDNRGNEQYF.

J is TRBJ2-3 and V is TRBV29-1; 8 bases agree with TRBD1. Germline values: CDR1 SQVTM, CDR2 ANQGSEA. Trimming took 2 bases from V and 8 from J; bases not matched to a gene: 3. CDR3 size: 12 residues. DNA of the CDR3: TGCAGCGTTGAACAGGGGGCAGGTACGCAGTATTTT. Residues: CSVEQGAGTQYF.

For this clonotype: A junction end diverges from the germline sequence, so it may reflect a read error. This chain uses TRBV29-1 with TRBJ2-1; TRBD2 is a possible D gene (6 bases). The CDR3 is 15 amino acids. Looked up from germline, CDR1 is SQVTM and CDR2 is ANQGSEA. The CDR3 bases are TGCAACGTTCGGGGGTCTAGCGAAACCTACAATGAGCAGTTCTTC. Its protein is CNVRGSSETYNEQFF.